This entry lists 19 T cell receptor beta chains sequenced from one sample in a study of regulatory T cells in long-lasting Graves disease. As to time point: newly diagnosed GD, antithyroid drugs for less than 3 months. The TCR library was made from RNA extracted from PBMCs. With iRepertoire HTBI primers and Arm-PCR of CDR3 regions, TCR beta libraries were built. TCRdb recomputed calls from the multiplex PCR reads with MiXCR, one row per CDR3 protein. Here the sample spans about 370,000 distinct CDR3 sequences, about 16% being singletons. The source material was peripheral blood mononuclear cells (PBMCs), sampled at new diagnosis, from a patient treated with antithyroid drugs. All receptors come from a female donor with Graves disease.

The table lists this clonotype with many counts. V gene TRBV2 combines with J gene TRBJ1-1; D might be TRBD1 (6 bases). Germline assignment: CDR1 SNHLY and CDR2 FYNNEI. Trimming took off 0 bases at V and 1 base at J, with 12 bases between the two ends. The CDR3 length is 16 residues. CDR3 bases: TGTGCCAGCAGTGAAGCGCTTGGACAGCGGAACACTGAAGCTTTCTTT. Protein product: CASSEALGQRNTEAFF.

The table lists this clonotype with many counts. The gene calls are TRBV29-1 and TRBJ2-7; the D gene is possibly TRBD1 (6 bases). CDR1 SQVTM and CDR2 ANQGSEA come from the germline V gene. The length of the CDR3 is 16 residues. Trimming pared 0 bases from V and 1 base from J, leaving 16 bases between. CDR3 loop: CSVEDPSQGNSYEQYF. Here the CDR3 DNA reads TGCAGCGTTGAAGATCCTTCACAGGGAAATTCCTACGAGCAGTACTTC.

This clonotype was seen ten or more times. The chain couples TRBV29-1 to TRBJ1-2; D call uncertain. The CDR3 extends over 15 amino acids. Germline V gene data show CDR1 as SQVTM and CDR2 as ANQGSEA. V shed 6 bases and J shed 0 bases, with 17 bases lying between them. CDR3 nucleotides: TGCAGCGTGTCCCATGAGTTAGGGACTAACTATGGCTACACCTTC. Encoded protein: CSVSHELGTNYGYTF.

As concerns this clonotype: A much larger clone lies one base from this, so it may be a read error. V gene TRBV11-1 combines with J gene TRBJ2-5, with TRBD1 as a possible D gene (5 bases). CDR1 SGHAT and CDR2 FQDESV come from the germline V gene (reference sequence). The CDR3 is 15 residues long. In nucleotides, the CDR3 is TGTGCCAGCAGCTCAAGTTGGCAGGGATCGGAGATCCAGTACTTC. Amino acid sequence: CASSSSWQGSEIQYF.

Concerning this clonotype: It may be a read error: a sequence one base away is much more abundant. The gene calls are TRBV28 and TRBJ2-6; D call uncertain. Germline loops: CDR1 MDHEN, CDR2 SYDVKM. The V end lost 6 bases, the J end lost 0 bases, and 18 bases lay between the germline ends. CDR3 length equals 18 residues. The CDR3 here is CASSAVPQVYSGANVLTF. The CDR3 DNA reads as TGTGCCAGCAGCGCTGTCCCCCAAGTTTACTCTGGGGCCAACGTCCTGACTTTC.

This clonotype was picked up many times. This chain joins TRBV2 and TRBJ1-6, with 7 bases aligning to TRBD1. The CDR3 totals 16 residues. V lost 7 bases, J lost 0 bases, and 6 bases stayed unmatched. Germline V lookup: CDR1 SNHLY, CDR2 FYNNEI. Written as DNA, the CDR3 is TGTGCCAGCACCCAGACAGGGAGCTCCTATAATTCACCCCTCCACTTT. Encoded protein: CASTQTGSSYNSPLHF. Full variable domain (remainder filled in from reference TRBV2 and TRBJ1-6): EPEVTQTPSHQVTQMGQEVILRCVPISNHLYFYWYRQILGQKVEFLVSFYNNEISEKSEIFDDQFSVERPDGSNFTLKIRSTKLEDSAMYFCASTQTGSSYNSPLHFGNGTRLTVT.

This clonotype was counted ten times or more. The chain has TRBV7-2 and TRBJ2-7; TRBD2 might be the D (7 bases). The ends were cut back, 4 bases at V and 2 bases at J, with 12 bases in the middle. This CDR3 comprises 14 residues. Germline assignment: CDR1 SGHTA and CDR2 FQGNSA. In nucleotides, the CDR3 is TGTGCCAGCAGCTATACAGGGAGGGCCTACGAGCAGTACTTC. Its protein is CASSYTGRAYEQYF.

This clonotype was seen a handful of times. The rearrangement joins TRBV9 to TRBJ2-4; D possibly corresponds to TRBD1 (6 bases). This CDR3 has 15 residues. Per the germline V gene, CDR1 is SGDLS and CDR2 is YYNGEE. The V and J ends lost 2 bases and 0 bases respectively, with 9 bases between them. The CDR3 DNA follows: TGTGCCAGCAGCGTTGGGACAATAGCCAAAAACATTCAGTACTTC. It encodes CASSVGTIAKNIQYF.

This clonotype was seen many times. CDR3 sequence reads: CASSDVASGSYEQYF. Written as DNA, the CDR3 is TGTGCCAGCAGCGACGTGGCTAGCGGGAGCTACGAGCAGTACTTC. The chain carries TRBV2 and TRBJ2-7, with 10 nucleotides matching TRBD2. This CDR3 has 15 residues. Germline values: CDR1 SNHLY, CDR2 FYNNEI. Unmatched junction bases numbered 8, after V lost 6 bases and J lost 3 bases.

This clonotype was counted ten times or more. The V and J genes are TRBV7-9 and TRBJ1-1, with D perhaps matching TRBD1 (5 bases). The CDR3 length is 14 residues. V was trimmed by 3 bases and J by 2 bases, leaving 10 bases between them. Germline CDR1 reads SEHNR; CDR2 reads FQNEAQ (reference sequence). The CDR3 loop is CASSLTASNTEAFF. The CDR3 nucleotides are TGTGCCAGCAGCTTGACAGCTTCAAACACTGAAGCTTTCTTT. Full variable domain (outside the CDR3, taken from reference TRBV7-9 and TRBJ1-1): DTGVSQNPRHKITKRGQNVTFRCDPISEHNRLYWYRQTLGQGPEFLTYFQNEAQLEKSRLLSDRFSAERPKGSFSTLEIQRTEQGDSAMYLCASSLTASNTEAFFGQGTRLTVV.

This chain connects TRBV11-2 to TRBJ2-2, with TRBD2 matching 16 bases. CDR1 and CDR2 (germline): SGHAT, FQNNGV. V shed 5 bases, J shed 4 bases, and the junction held 7 bases outside the gene matches. CDR3 length: 18 amino acids. Here the CDR3 reads CASSKGLAGGRPTGELFF. The CDR3 nucleotides read TGTGCCAGCAGCAAGGGACTAGCGGGAGGGCGTCCCACCGGGGAGCTGTTTTTT.

V gene TRBV2 combines with J gene TRBJ2-2; D might be TRBD1 (5 bases). The V end lost 6 bases, the J end lost 4 bases, and 9 bases lay between the germline ends. CDR1 is SNHLY and CDR2 is FYNNEI in the germline V gene. This CDR3 has 13 residues. The CDR3 DNA is TGTGCCAGCAGGACAGAAATCACCGGGGAGCTGTTTTTT. As protein: CASRTEITGELFF.

CDR3 sequence reads: CASNHGGQADTQYF. As DNA, the CDR3 is TGTGCCAGCAATCACGGGGGGCAGGCAGATACGCAGTATTTT. The chain has TRBV14 and TRBJ2-3, with TRBD2 as a possible D gene (7 bases). The ends were cut back, 7 bases at V and 4 bases at J, with 15 bases in the middle. This CDR3 is built from 14 residues. The germline CDR1 and CDR2 sequences are SGHDN and FVKESK.

This clonotype was detected ten times or more. A read error may be the cause here, since a much bigger clone is one base away. The V gene is TRBV28, the J gene TRBJ2-5, with TRBD2 identical over 7 bases. CDR3 length equals 16 residues. Per the germline V gene, CDR1 is MDHEN and CDR2 is SYDVKM. The CDR3 bases are TGTGCCAGCAGTTTGAGTCAGCGGGACTGGGAAGAGGCCCAGTACTTC. Translated, it gives CASSLSQRDWEEAQYF.

This clonotype was counted ten times or more. The chain carries TRBV12-5 and TRBJ1-1; D remains unclear. This CDR3 comprises 14 residues. Germline V gene data show CDR1 as LGHNT and CDR2 as FRNRAP. V dropped 2 bases and J dropped 0 bases, with 7 bases sitting between them. The DNA for the CDR3 is TGTGCTAGTGGTTTGTCACCAGTGAACACTGAAGCTTTCTTT. Amino acid sequence: CASGLSPVNTEAFF.

In this sample, this clonotype turned up many times. V gene TRBV2 combines with J gene TRBJ2-5, with D unresolved. The CDR3 sequence is 11 residues long. The V end was cut by 3 bases, the J end by 13 bases, with 12 bases between. In germline, CDR1 is SNHLY, CDR2 FYNNEI. CDR3 nucleotides: TGTGCCAGCAGTGATGAAGCTCGGGCGTACTTC. Amino acid sequence: CASSDEARAYF.

This clonotype was seen ten or more times. CDR3 in amino acids: CASTRQRGPTPYEQYF. The CDR3 nucleotides are TGTGCCAGCACCAGGCAGCGGGGTCCGACCCCCTACGAGCAGTACTTC. This chain uses TRBV6-2 or TRBV6-3 with TRBJ2-7; 7 bases agree with TRBD2. The V gene's germline CDR1 is MNHEY and CDR2 SVGEGT. With 7 bases clipped from V and 2 bases from J, the junction kept 14 bases outside the gene matches. The CDR3 contains 16 residues.

At least ten counts were recorded for this clonotype. The chain links TRBV7-9 to TRBJ2-3; D may match TRBD1 or TRBD2 (5 bases each). Trimming pared 0 bases from V and 3 bases from J, leaving 19 bases between. Germline CDR1 SEHNR, CDR2 FQNEAQ (reference sequence). The CDR3 has 18 residues. This CDR3 is CASSLALDGGPGTDTQYF. As DNA, the CDR3 is TGTGCCAGCAGCTTAGCCCTAGATGGGGGACCCGGGACAGATACGCAGTATTTT.

The rearrangement links TRBV19 to TRBJ1-1, with D possibly matching TRBD1 (5 bases). The CDR3 consists of 15 residues. V was clipped by 5 bases and J by 6 bases, with 19 bases between them. Germline V lookup: CDR1 LNHDA, CDR2 SQIVND (reference sequence). CDR3 nucleotides: TGTGCCAGTAGTCTCCCGGGGCGGAAAGGCGCTGAAGCTTTCTTT. It codes for CASSLPGRKGAEAFF.